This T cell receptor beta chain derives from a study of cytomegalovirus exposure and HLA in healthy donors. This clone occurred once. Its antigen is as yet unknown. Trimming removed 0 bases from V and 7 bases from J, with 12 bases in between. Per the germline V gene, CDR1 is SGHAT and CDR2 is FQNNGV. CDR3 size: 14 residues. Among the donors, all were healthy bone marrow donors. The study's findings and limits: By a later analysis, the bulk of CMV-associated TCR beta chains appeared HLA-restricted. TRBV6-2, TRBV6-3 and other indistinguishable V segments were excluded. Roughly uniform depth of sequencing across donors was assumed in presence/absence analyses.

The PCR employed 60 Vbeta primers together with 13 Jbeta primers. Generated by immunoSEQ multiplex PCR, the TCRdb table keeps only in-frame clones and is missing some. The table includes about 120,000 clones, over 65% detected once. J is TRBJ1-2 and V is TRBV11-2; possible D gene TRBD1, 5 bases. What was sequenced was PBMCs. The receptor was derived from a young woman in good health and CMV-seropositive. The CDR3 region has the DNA TGTGCCAGCAGCTTAGATTTGGGACTCGGTGGCTACACCTTC. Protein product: CASSLDLGLGGYTF.